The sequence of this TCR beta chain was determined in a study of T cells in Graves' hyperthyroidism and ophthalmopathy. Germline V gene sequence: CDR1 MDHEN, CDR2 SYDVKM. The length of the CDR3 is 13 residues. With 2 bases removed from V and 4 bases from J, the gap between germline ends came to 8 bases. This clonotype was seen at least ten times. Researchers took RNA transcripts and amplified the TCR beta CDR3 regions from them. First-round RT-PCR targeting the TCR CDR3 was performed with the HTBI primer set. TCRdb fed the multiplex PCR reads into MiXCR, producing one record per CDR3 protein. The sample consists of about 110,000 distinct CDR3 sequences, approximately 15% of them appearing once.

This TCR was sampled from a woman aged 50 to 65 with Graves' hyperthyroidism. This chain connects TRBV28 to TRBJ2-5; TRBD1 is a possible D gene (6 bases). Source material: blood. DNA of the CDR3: TGTGCCAGCAGTTTAGACAGGCCAGAGACCCAGTACTTC. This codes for CASSLDRPETQYF.